A selection of T cell receptor beta chains follows, all from one sample in a study of blood T cell repertoires in COVID-19. This table comes from immunoSEQ multiplex PCR, and its TCRdb copy is limited to in-frame clones, with some not included. The sample has around 260,000 clones, about 87% seen once. Material for sequencing was peripheral blood. The source of these receptors is a man aged 55-75 years who had recovered from COVID-19. CDR3s include the opening cysteine and the closing phenylalanine or tryptophan. The order of the fields is D gene, CDR3 length, J gene, clone size, V gene, CDR3 protein, CDR3 DNA. The D gene is left open where the match is weak. Where a row states a size, it is once, few, many or the class of an expanded clone; other rows omit it.

D gene: TRBD2
CDR3 length: 16
J gene: TRBJ2-3
clone size: -
V gene: TRBV27
CDR3 protein: CASSLSGVPTTDTQYF
CDR3 DNA: TGTGCCAGCAGTCTTAGCGGGGTGCCAACCACAGATACGCAGTATTTT

D gene: -
CDR3 length: 11
J gene: TRBJ2-7
clone size: -
V gene: TRBV5-1
CDR3 protein: CASSLNGEQYF
CDR3 DNA: TGCGCCAGCAGCTTGAACGGCGAGCAGTACTTC

D gene: TRBD1
CDR3 length: 15
J gene: TRBJ1-1
clone size: -
V gene: TRBV18
CDR3 protein: CASSGKDRENTEAFF
CDR3 DNA: TGTGCCAGCTCAGGAAAGGACAGGGAGAACACTGAAGCTTTCTTT

D gene: -
CDR3 length: 16
J gene: TRBJ2-1
clone size: -
V gene: TRBV7-9
CDR3 protein: CASSLRGGASYNEQFF
CDR3 DNA: TGTGCCAGCAGTTTAAGAGGGGGGGCGTCCTACAATGAGCAGTTCTTC

D gene: -
CDR3 length: 14
J gene: TRBJ1-1
clone size: -
V gene: TRBV5-1
CDR3 protein: CASSGLQGNTEAFF
CDR3 DNA: TGCGCCAGCAGCGGGTTACAGGGAAACACTGAAGCTTTCTTT

D gene: TRBD2
CDR3 length: 17
J gene: TRBJ2-1
clone size: -
V gene: TRBV11-2
CDR3 protein: CASSLLGFGGARGEQFF
CDR3 DNA: TGTGCCAGCAGCTTACTGGGGTTCGGGGGGGCCAGAGGTGAGCAGTTCTTC

D gene: -
CDR3 length: 15
J gene: TRBJ2-2
clone size: -
V gene: TRBV6-5
CDR3 protein: CASTAGQPNTGELFF
CDR3 DNA: TGTGCCAGCACCGCGGGACAGCCGAACACCGGGGAGCTGTTTTTT

D gene: -
CDR3 length: 13
J gene: TRBJ1-1
clone size: once
V gene: TRBV6-4
CDR3 protein: CASSLQMNTEAFF
CDR3 DNA: TGTGCCAGCAGTTTACAGATGAACACTGAAGCTTTCTTT

D gene: TRBD2
CDR3 length: 14
J gene: TRBJ2-7
clone size: few
V gene: TRBV2
CDR3 protein: CASRHGGRVDEQYF
CDR3 DNA: TGTGCCAGCAGGCACGGGGGGAGGGTCGACGAGCAGTACTTC

D gene: -
CDR3 length: 15
J gene: TRBJ2-5
clone size: -
V gene: TRBV4-1
CDR3 protein: CASSQERAVQETQYF
CDR3 DNA: TGCGCCAGCAGCCAAGAGCGGGCCGTACAAGAGACCCAGTACTTC

D gene: TRBD1
CDR3 length: 17
J gene: TRBJ1-2
clone size: -
V gene: TRBV6-4
CDR3 protein: CASSVYRGPIGSYGYTF
CDR3 DNA: TGTGCCAGCAGTGTTTACAGGGGGCCCATTGGAAGCTATGGCTACACCTTC

D gene: -
CDR3 length: 15
J gene: TRBJ1-2
clone size: once
V gene: TRBV9
CDR3 protein: CASSVGSILEGGYTF
CDR3 DNA: TGTGCCAGCAGCGTAGGGAGTATTTTAGAAGGTGGCTACACCTTC

D gene: TRBD2
CDR3 length: 15
J gene: TRBJ2-3
clone size: -
V gene: TRBV4-2
CDR3 protein: CASSQYTSGTDTQYF
CDR3 DNA: TGTGCCAGCAGCCAATATACTAGCGGCACAGATACGCAGTATTTT

D gene: -
CDR3 length: 15
J gene: TRBJ2-1
clone size: once
V gene: TRBV5-6
CDR3 protein: CASSQALVSYNEQFF
CDR3 DNA: TGTGCCAGCAGCCAGGCTTTGGTCTCCTACAATGAGCAGTTCTTC

D gene: -
CDR3 length: 16
J gene: TRBJ1-1
clone size: once
V gene: TRBV7-8
CDR3 protein: CASSPFSGMTNTEAFF
CDR3 DNA: TGTGCCAGCAGCCCTTTTTCAGGGATGACGAACACTGAAGCTTTCTTT

D gene: -
CDR3 length: 16
J gene: TRBJ1-5
clone size: -
V gene: TRBV21-1
CDR3 protein: CASSIQGAGRGQPQHF
CDR3 DNA: TGTGCCAGCAGCATTCAGGGGGCTGGAAGGGGTCAGCCCCAGCATTTT

D gene: -
CDR3 length: 14
J gene: TRBJ2-1
clone size: few
V gene: TRBV11-2
CDR3 protein: CASSLLSSYNEQFF
CDR3 DNA: TGTGCCAGCAGCTTACTCAGCTCCTACAATGAGCAGTTCTTC

D gene: -
CDR3 length: 15
J gene: TRBJ2-1
clone size: -
V gene: TRBV9
CDR3 protein: CASSVAGSRDNEQFF
CDR3 DNA: TGTGCCAGCAGCGTAGCGGGGTCTCGGGACAATGAGCAGTTCTTC

D gene: -
CDR3 length: 11
J gene: TRBJ2-3
clone size: -
V gene: TRBV18
CDR3 protein: CASSVEDTQYF
CDR3 DNA: TGTGCCAGCTCAGTTGAGGATACGCAGTATTTT

D gene: TRBD2
CDR3 length: 16
J gene: TRBJ2-7
clone size: -
V gene: TRBV6-5
CDR3 protein: CASSYSRTSVAYEQYF
CDR3 DNA: TGTGCCAGCAGTTACTCCCGGACTAGCGTAGCCTACGAGCAGTACTTC

D gene: -
CDR3 length: 13
J gene: TRBJ1-2
clone size: -
V gene: TRBV7-2
CDR3 protein: CASSSLLGHSYTF
CDR3 DNA: TGTGCCAGCAGCTCCCTTCTAGGACATAGCTACACCTTC

D gene: -
CDR3 length: 14
J gene: TRBJ1-2
clone size: few
V gene: TRBV2
CDR3 protein: CASSESRPGRGYTF
CDR3 DNA: TGTGCCAGCAGTGAAAGCAGGCCAGGTCGGGGCTACACCTTC

D gene: -
CDR3 length: 14
J gene: TRBJ1-5
clone size: -
V gene: TRBV2
CDR3 protein: CASSEGRSNQPQHF
CDR3 DNA: TGTGCCAGCAGTGAGGGCCGTAGCAATCAGCCCCAGCATTTT

D gene: TRBD1
CDR3 length: 14
J gene: TRBJ1-4
clone size: -
V gene: TRBV29-1
CDR3 protein: CSVETGVSGEKLFF
CDR3 DNA: TGCAGCGTTGAAACAGGGGTATCAGGGGAAAAACTGTTTTTT

D gene: -
CDR3 length: 14
J gene: TRBJ2-2
clone size: -
V gene: TRBV5-1
CDR3 protein: CASSFNSGTGELFF
CDR3 DNA: TGCGCCAGCAGCTTCAACTCCGGGACCGGGGAGCTGTTTTTT

D gene: -
CDR3 length: 17
J gene: TRBJ2-7
clone size: once
V gene: TRBV9
CDR3 protein: CASSSRRRDKLSYEQYF
CDR3 DNA: TGTGCCAGCAGCTCCCGGCGCAGGGACAAGCTTTCCTACGAGCAGTACTTC

D gene: TRBD1
CDR3 length: 17
J gene: TRBJ1-3
clone size: -
V gene: TRBV27
CDR3 protein: CASSLSIQGARGNTIYF
CDR3 DNA: TGTGCCAGCAGTTTATCGATCCAGGGGGCTAGGGGAAACACCATATATTTT

D gene: -
CDR3 length: 15
J gene: TRBJ2-7
clone size: once
V gene: TRBV6-1
CDR3 protein: CASSEAARVGYEQYF
CDR3 DNA: TGTGCCAGCAGTGAAGCAGCCCGGGTTGGGTACGAGCAGTACTTC

D gene: -
CDR3 length: 11
J gene: TRBJ2-1
clone size: -
V gene: TRBV7-2
CDR3 protein: CASSRGARQFF
CDR3 DNA: TGTGCCAGCAGCCGGGGGGCCAGGCAGTTCTTC

D gene: -
CDR3 length: 15
J gene: TRBJ1-4
clone size: -
V gene: TRBV5-1
CDR3 protein: CASSKLQGMEEKLFF
CDR3 DNA: TGCGCCAGCAGCAAACTACAGGGTATGGAGGAAAAACTGTTTTTT

D gene: TRBD1
CDR3 length: 15
J gene: TRBJ1-1
clone size: -
V gene: TRBV4-2
CDR3 protein: CASSQGQGAIAEAFF
CDR3 DNA: TGTGCCAGCAGCCAGGGGCAGGGGGCGATCGCTGAAGCTTTCTTT

D gene: -
CDR3 length: 12
J gene: TRBJ1-2
clone size: few
V gene: TRBV5-1
CDR3 protein: CASSKEGAGYTF
CDR3 DNA: TGCGCCAGCAGCAAGGAAGGGGCTGGCTACACCTTC

D gene: TRBD1
CDR3 length: 15
J gene: TRBJ1-1
clone size: -
V gene: TRBV27
CDR3 protein: CASRPTGGMGTEAFF
CDR3 DNA: TGTGCCAGCAGACCGACAGGGGGCATGGGCACTGAAGCTTTCTTT

D gene: TRBD1
CDR3 length: 14
J gene: TRBJ2-7
clone size: -
V gene: TRBV29-1
CDR3 protein: CSAVGWTGAYEQYF
CDR3 DNA: TGCAGCGCCGTCGGATGGACAGGGGCCTACGAGCAGTACTTC

D gene: -
CDR3 length: 17
J gene: TRBJ2-3
clone size: -
V gene: TRBV5-1
CDR3 protein: CASSAKAGLLPQDTQYF
CDR3 DNA: TGCGCCAGCAGTGCCAAGGCTGGACTCCTACCCCAAGATACGCAGTATTTT

D gene: TRBD1
CDR3 length: 15
J gene: TRBJ1-2
clone size: -
V gene: TRBV6-2/TRBV6-3
CDR3 protein: CASSYRDRVYYGYTF
CDR3 DNA: TGTGCCAGCAGTTACCGGGACAGGGTCTACTATGGCTACACCTTC

D gene: TRBD2
CDR3 length: 15
J gene: TRBJ2-5
clone size: -
V gene: TRBV6-5
CDR3 protein: CASTVLAGLQETQYF
CDR3 DNA: TGTGCCAGCACCGTACTAGCGGGGTTACAAGAGACCCAGTACTTC

D gene: -
CDR3 length: 15
J gene: TRBJ1-4
clone size: -
V gene: TRBV25-1
CDR3 protein: CASSEGSGSPEKLFF
CDR3 DNA: TGTGCCAGCAGTGAAGGCTCGGGGTCTCCCGAAAAACTGTTTTTT

D gene: TRBD2
CDR3 length: 18
J gene: TRBJ2-1
clone size: -
V gene: TRBV19
CDR3 protein: CASSIFQRGPTSYNEQFF
CDR3 DNA: TGTGCCAGTAGTATATTTCAGCGGGGGCCTACTTCTTACAATGAGCAGTTCTTC

D gene: -
CDR3 length: 12
J gene: TRBJ2-7
clone size: few
V gene: TRBV29-1
CDR3 protein: CSVEEPRGEQYF
CDR3 DNA: TGCAGCGTTGAAGAGCCCAGAGGGGAGCAGTACTTC

D gene: TRBD2
CDR3 length: 16
J gene: TRBJ2-3
clone size: -
V gene: TRBV6-2/TRBV6-3
CDR3 protein: CASSWTSGGAADTQYF
CDR3 DNA: TGTGCCAGCAGTTGGACTAGCGGGGGGGCCGCAGATACGCAGTATTTT

D gene: -
CDR3 length: 15
J gene: TRBJ1-5
clone size: -
V gene: TRBV19
CDR3 protein: CASSIDGARDQPQHF
CDR3 DNA: TGTGCCAGTAGTATAGATGGTGCCCGGGATCAGCCCCAGCATTTT

D gene: TRBD1
CDR3 length: 14
J gene: TRBJ1-2
clone size: -
V gene: TRBV11-1
CDR3 protein: CASSGRTGGYGYTF
CDR3 DNA: TGTGCCAGCAGCGGACGGACAGGGGGCTATGGCTACACCTTC

D gene: TRBD1
CDR3 length: 15
J gene: TRBJ2-3
clone size: -
V gene: TRBV4-1
CDR3 protein: CASSPPQGATDTQYF
CDR3 DNA: TGCGCCAGCAGCCCGCCACAGGGGGCAACAGATACGCAGTATTTT

D gene: -
CDR3 length: 14
J gene: TRBJ1-1
clone size: -
V gene: TRBV5-1
CDR3 protein: CASSQKQGYTEAFF
CDR3 DNA: TGCGCCAGCAGCCAAAAGCAGGGGTACACTGAAGCTTTCTTT

D gene: TRBD1
CDR3 length: 15
J gene: TRBJ2-1
clone size: -
V gene: TRBV30
CDR3 protein: CAWSGGQGSYNEQFF
CDR3 DNA: TGTGCCTGGAGCGGGGGACAGGGGTCCTACAATGAGCAGTTCTTC

D gene: -
CDR3 length: 16
J gene: TRBJ2-1
clone size: once
V gene: TRBV7-2
CDR3 protein: CASSSGGAWGLNEQFF
CDR3 DNA: TGTGCCAGCAGCTCCGGAGGGGCTTGGGGGTTAAATGAGCAGTTCTTC

D gene: -
CDR3 length: 14
J gene: TRBJ1-1
clone size: -
V gene: TRBV18
CDR3 protein: CASSLPGVNTEAFF
CDR3 DNA: TGTGCCAGCTCACTGCCCGGGGTGAACACTGAAGCTTTCTTT

D gene: -
CDR3 length: 15
J gene: TRBJ2-2
clone size: -
V gene: TRBV5-1
CDR3 protein: CASSFSVRNTGELFF
CDR3 DNA: TGCGCCAGCAGCTTTTCCGTCCGGAACACCGGGGAGCTGTTTTTT

D gene: TRBD2
CDR3 length: 14
J gene: TRBJ2-5
clone size: once
V gene: TRBV30
CDR3 protein: CAPTSGGTQETQYF
CDR3 DNA: TGTGCCCCGACTAGCGGGGGGACCCAAGAGACCCAGTACTTC

D gene: -
CDR3 length: 15
J gene: TRBJ2-7
clone size: -
V gene: TRBV19
CDR3 protein: CASSLVQGGSYEQYF
CDR3 DNA: TGTGCCAGTAGTTTAGTGCAGGGGGGCAGCTACGAGCAGTACTTC

D gene: -
CDR3 length: 16
J gene: TRBJ2-1
clone size: -
V gene: TRBV5-1
CDR3 protein: CASSLGRDHTYNEQFF
CDR3 DNA: TGCGCCAGCAGCTTGGGGCGGGACCATACTTACAATGAGCAGTTCTTC

D gene: TRBD2
CDR3 length: 16
J gene: TRBJ2-7
clone size: -
V gene: TRBV3-1/TRBV3-2
CDR3 protein: CASSQGERGPSYEQYF
CDR3 DNA: TGTGCCAGCAGCCAAGGTGAGCGGGGGCCATCCTACGAGCAGTACTTC

D gene: TRBD1
CDR3 length: 13
J gene: TRBJ2-2
clone size: -
V gene: TRBV6-5
CDR3 protein: CACRDSNTGELFF
CDR3 DNA: TGTGCCTGCCGGGACAGTAACACCGGGGAGCTGTTTTTT